This paragraph reports one T cell receptor (beta chain). Germline V gene data show CDR1 as SGHVS and CDR2 as FQNEAQ. Trimming took off 3 bases at V and 8 bases at J, with 20 bases between the two ends. The CDR3 contains 16 residues. These data are taken from a study of response to subunit inactivated influenza vaccine. TCRdb ran MiXCR on the RT-PCR reads and lists one entry per CDR3 protein. The sample contains around 600,000 distinct CDR3 sequences, around 11% of which appear only once. The sample was also reused in another study, on T cells expressing NK-cell markers. Per that paper: For TCR beta, cDNA was produced by 5'RACE template switching with UMIs. HCMV seropositivity marked seven of the eight sequenced donors; one was seronegative. The leading position in the CD3+CD56-NKG2C+ fraction of several donors also went to these clonotypes.

The receptor comes from a man aged 50-60 years who received an inactivated influenza vaccine. The chain is built from TRBV7-8 and TRBJ2-1; D might be TRBD2 (6 bases). The sequenced sample was PBMCs from blood, obtained on the day of vaccination. The CDR3 sequence is CASSLLAEGFGDEQFF. The CDR3, as DNA: TGTGCCAGCAGCTTGTTGGCGGAGGGTTTTGGCGATGAGCAGTTCTTC.